This TCR beta chain was documented in a study of blood T cell repertoires in COVID-19 (dated by TCRdb to about 2020). In the study overall: Samples from collaborators originated in the United States, Italy and Spain and spanned both the acute and convalescent phases of COVID-19. Subjects who had been exposed to COVID-19, were actively infected with it, or had recovered from it provided the deeply sampled blood TCRbeta repertoires that made up the dataset. The samples were drawn from the first 160 participants of the ongoing ImmuneRACE study and from 1,200 or so subjects provided by 6 global collaborators. The prospective study material was composed of cDNA or gDNA derived from T cells, B-cell-depleted T cells, or PBMCs. Where available, HLA class I and class II types were obtained from metadata supplied by the sample provider rather than from assay-based typing. A freely available public database, intended as a resource for researchers studying the immune response to SARS-CoV-2, is where the repertoires were released. Nearly every sample came with metadata listing a de-identified subject ID, COVID-19 status, age in years and sex. Beyond this particular receptor, the publication reports: Clinical and demographic metadata were provided uncurated, with the amount varying by source and participant.

As to this clone: No cognate antigen has been identified for it. No much larger clone exists at a distance of one base, and base qualities are not known.

Germline trimming: 0 bases from V, 3 bases from J; junction bases outside gene matches: 4. Based on the germline V gene (reference sequence), the CDR1 and CDR2 sequences are SEHNR and FQNEAQ. Its CDR3 holds 15 amino acids, cysteine through phenylalanine. Only the CDR3 DNA stays, 45 bases, in frame from base 1. Whole blood was collected in K2EDTA tubes by collaborating institutions according to the institutions' own protocols. For TCRbeta analysis, collaborators shipped samples in one of three forms: frozen whole blood, isolated PBMCs, or DNA extracted from either of those sample types. The immunoSEQ Assay, a bias-controlled multiplex PCR, was used to amplify TCRbeta CDR3 regions from genomic DNA. The paper's data handling went like this. Nucleated cell counts per sample were estimated from amplification of reference gene primers within the assay. Sequence reads were collapsed and filtered to measure the absolute abundance of every unique TCRbeta CDR3 rearrangement. Productive Simpson clonality was computed per sample as the square root of Simpson's diversity index over productive rearrangements. Sourced from immuneACCESS, this table was stored by TCRdb with only in-frame sequences that have V and J called. A share of the clones is absent; for the studies checked, an unresolved V gene accounts for under half, and the remainder has no known explanation. That table is the source of V, J and clone size, and D and trimming were worked out from the DNA. The sample table records under 200,000 clones; around 87% of these occur just once. Clones ranked in the top ten supply just under 2.5% of the sample.

The TCR comes from a man between 35 and 55 years old with active or convalescent COVID-19. This chain joins TRBV7-9 to TRBJ1-2; 7 nucleotides in the junction match TRBD1. The sample taken for sequencing was peripheral blood. The CDR3: CASSLADRVYYGYTF. The nucleotide sequence is given as TGTGCCAGCAGCTTAGCCGACAGGGTTTACTATGGCTACACCTTC.